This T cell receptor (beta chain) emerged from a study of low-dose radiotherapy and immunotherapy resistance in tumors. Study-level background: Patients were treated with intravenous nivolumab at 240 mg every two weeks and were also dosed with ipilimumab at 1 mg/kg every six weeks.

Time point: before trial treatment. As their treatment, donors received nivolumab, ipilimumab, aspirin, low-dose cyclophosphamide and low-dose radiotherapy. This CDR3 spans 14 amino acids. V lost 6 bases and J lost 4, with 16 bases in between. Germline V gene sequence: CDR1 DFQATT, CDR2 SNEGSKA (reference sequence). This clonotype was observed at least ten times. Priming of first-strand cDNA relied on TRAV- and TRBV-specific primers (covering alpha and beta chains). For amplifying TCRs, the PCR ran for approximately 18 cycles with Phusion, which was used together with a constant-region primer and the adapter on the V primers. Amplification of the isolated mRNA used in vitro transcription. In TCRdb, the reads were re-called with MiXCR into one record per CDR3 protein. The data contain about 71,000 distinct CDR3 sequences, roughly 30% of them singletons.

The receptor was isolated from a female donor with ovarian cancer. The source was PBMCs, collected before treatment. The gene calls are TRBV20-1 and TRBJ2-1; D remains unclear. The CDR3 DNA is TGCAGTGCCCCGACCGGGCAAGGGTACAATGAGCAGTTCTTC. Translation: CSAPTGQGYNEQFF.